These 17 T cell receptor beta chains originate from one sample sequenced in a study of blood T cell repertoires in COVID-19. Only in-frame clones appear in the TCRdb table, and some are missing; sequencing was by immunoSEQ multiplex PCR. The table shows roughly 250,000 clones, with roughly 84% occurring only once. Sequencing used peripheral blood. These receptor sequences come from a woman in her thirties or forties who had recovered from COVID-19.

The rearrangement uses TRBV11-3 and TRBJ1-1, with 10 bases identical to TRBD1. The V gene end was trimmed by 0 bases and the J gene end by 0 bases; junction bases not matched to a gene: 4. The CDR3 is 17 residues long. Germline CDR1 and CDR2: SGHNT and YENEEA. The CDR3 coding sequence is TGTGCCAGCAGCTTAGACTTCGGGACAGGGGTGAACACTGAAGCTTTCTTT. It yields the protein CASSLDFGTGVNTEAFF.

The chain carries TRBV3-1 (or the pseudogene TRBV3-2) and TRBJ1-5, with D possibly being TRBD1 (6 bases). Trimming cost V 1 base and J 7 bases, with 17 bases left between them. Germline loops: CDR1 LGHDT, CDR2 YNNKEL (reference sequence). There are 16 residues in the CDR3. CDR3 nucleotides: TGTGCCAGCAGCCAAGGTCCACAGGGCGGACAACAGCCCCAGCATTTT. It codes for CASSQGPQGGQQPQHF.

This sequence joins TRBV15 and TRBJ1-2; 8 bases are a match to TRBD1. The CDR3 spans 14 residues. The V gene end was trimmed by 5 bases and the J gene end by 4 bases; junction bases not matched to a gene: 6. The germline CDR1 and CDR2 sequences are LNHNV and YYDKDF (reference sequence). The CDR3 coding sequence is TGTGCCACCAGCCCTTCGACAGGGGCCTATGGCTACACCTTC. Translation gives CATSPSTGAYGYTF.

The rearrangement uses TRBV19 and TRBJ1-5; a weak D match, TRBD1 (5 bases). This CDR3 has 15 amino acids. V gave up 3 bases and J gave up 7 bases, with 16 bases separating them. Germline assignment: CDR1 LNHDA and CDR2 SQIVND (reference sequence). Here the CDR3 reads CASSMEHGGGQPQHF. CDR3 DNA sequence: TGTGCCAGTAGTATGGAACACGGGGGAGGGCAGCCCCAGCATTTT.

This rearrangement joins TRBV5-1 to TRBJ2-7; D gene unclear. The germline V gene has CDR1 SGHRS and CDR2 YFSETQ. The CDR3 is made up of 15 amino acids. Deletions cut 4 bases from V and 0 bases from J, with 14 bases between. The CDR3 sequence is CASSPDARNSYEQYF. In nucleotides, the CDR3 is TGCGCCAGCAGCCCCGACGCGCGGAACTCCTACGAGCAGTACTTC.

The genes are TRBV7-9 and TRBJ2-3, with TRBD2 matching 9 bases. The length of the CDR3 is 15 residues. Germline trimming cut 6 bases from V and 2 bases from J; bases unmatched to any gene: 6. The germline CDR1 and CDR2 sequences are SEHNR and FQNEAQ (reference sequence). CDR3 loop: CASSPRGGNTDTQYF. The CDR3, as DNA: TGTGCCAGCAGTCCGCGGGGGGGTAACACAGATACGCAGTATTTT.

The chain couples TRBV7-9 to TRBJ1-2; D may be TRBD1 (6 bases). Germline values: CDR1 SEHNR, CDR2 FQNEAQ (reference sequence). V lost 1 base, J lost 5 bases, and 14 bases lay in between. This CDR3 has 15 amino acids. This CDR3 is CASSLEQGSNYGYTF. In DNA, the CDR3 is TGTGCCAGCAGCTTAGAACAGGGTAGTAATTATGGCTACACCTTC.

V gene TRBV15 combines with J gene TRBJ2-2; tentative D call: TRBD2 (6 bases). Germline V gene data show CDR1 as LNHNV and CDR2 as YYDKDF (reference sequence). The CDR3 extends over 13 amino acids. The germline V and J ends were trimmed by 8 bases and 7 bases, with 14 bases remaining between them. CDR3 loop: CATYRSGDGELFF. In DNA form, the CDR3 reads TGTGCCACCTACCGTTCGGGAGACGGGGAGCTGTTTTTT.

This sequence joins TRBV5-1 and TRBJ2-7, with TRBD2 matching 13 bases. Trimming took 2 bases from V and 6 from J; bases not matched to a gene: 14. This CDR3 has 18 amino acids. CDR1 SGHRS and CDR2 YFSETQ come from the germline V gene. The CDR3: CASSFTTSGGMIVGEQYF. The CDR3 region has the DNA TGCGCCAGCAGCTTCACGACTAGCGGGGGGATGATAGTGGGCGAGCAGTACTTC.

The genes are TRBV5-1 and TRBJ1-1, with 8 nucleotides matching TRBD1. CDR1 and CDR2 from the germline V gene are SGHRS and YFSETQ. This CDR3 comprises 15 residues. V dropped 1 base and J dropped 0; count of bases not matched to a gene: 2. CDR3 loop: CASSLRQGMNTEAFF. The CDR3, as DNA: TGCGCCAGCAGCTTGAGACAGGGGATGAACACTGAAGCTTTCTTT.

The gene calls are TRBV6-5 and TRBJ1-1; the D gene is possibly TRBD1 (5 bases). V was trimmed by 4 bases and J by 4 bases, leaving 13 bases between them. Germline assignment: CDR1 MNHEY and CDR2 SVGAGI. This CDR3 comprises 14 residues. CDR3 amino acids: CASSSAQGSTEAFF. CDR3 sequence (DNA): TGTGCCAGCAGTTCCGCCCAGGGTAGCACTGAAGCTTTCTTT.

V and J are TRBV5-1 and TRBJ2-3; TRBD2 is a possible D gene (6 bases). Deletions cut 6 bases from V and 1 base from J, with 21 bases between. From germline, CDR1 is SGHRS and CDR2 YFSETQ. This CDR3 has 17 amino acids. This chain's CDR3 is CASTPIPGGAGTDTQYF. The DNA of the CDR3 is TGCGCCAGCACCCCTATCCCCGGCGGGGCCGGCACAGATACGCAGTATTTT.

The V call is TRBV30, the J call TRBJ1-4, with D possibly matching TRBD1 (6 bases). This CDR3 spans 15 amino acids. Germline values: CDR1 GTSNPN, CDR2 SVGIG (reference sequence). With 0 bases removed from V and 7 bases from J, the gap between germline ends came to 15 bases. In DNA form, the CDR3 reads TGTGCCTGGAGTGTTGGAACAGGGAGCCTTGAAAAACTGTTTTTT. Translating it yields CAWSVGTGSLEKLFF.

This clone was picked up a small number of times. Germline and junction disagree at one end, which may indicate a read error. The chain employs TRBV6-1 and TRBJ2-2, with TRBD2 as a possible D gene (6 bases). This CDR3 is 15 amino acids long. Germline-derived CDR1 and CDR2 are MNHNS and SASEGT. The CDR3 reads CASSDRRENTGELFF. In nucleotides, the CDR3 is TGTGCCAGCAGTGACCGACGGGAGAACACCGGAGAGCTGTTTTTT.

The rearrangement uses TRBV2 and TRBJ2-7, with 9 bases fitting TRBD1. V shed 4 bases, J shed 2 bases, and the junction held 3 bases outside the gene matches. Per germline, CDR1 SNHLY and CDR2 FYNNEI. This CDR3 has 14 residues. The CDR3 is CASSGQGGPYEQYF. The DNA for the CDR3 is TGTGCCAGCAGTGGACAGGGGGGACCCTACGAGCAGTACTTC.

This rearrangement joins TRBV5-4 to TRBJ1-2; TRBD1 might be the D (6 bases). This CDR3 has 13 residues. V was clipped by 0 bases and J by 5 bases, with 8 bases between them. CDR1 and CDR2 (germline): SGHNT, YYREEE (reference sequence). CDR3 sequence (DNA): TGTGCCAGCAGCTTGGCCGGGACATATGGCTACACCTTC. This codes for CASSLAGTYGYTF.

The chain combines TRBV6-6 with TRBJ1-3; D remains ambiguous. This CDR3 is built from 16 residues. Germline V CDR1 and CDR2: MNHNY, SVGAGI (reference sequence). V was clipped by 3 bases and J by 4 bases, with 16 bases between them. Here the CDR3 reads CASSYIRGVMGNTIYF. CDR3 coding DNA: TGTGCCAGCAGTTATATCCGGGGAGTGATGGGAAACACCATATATTTT.